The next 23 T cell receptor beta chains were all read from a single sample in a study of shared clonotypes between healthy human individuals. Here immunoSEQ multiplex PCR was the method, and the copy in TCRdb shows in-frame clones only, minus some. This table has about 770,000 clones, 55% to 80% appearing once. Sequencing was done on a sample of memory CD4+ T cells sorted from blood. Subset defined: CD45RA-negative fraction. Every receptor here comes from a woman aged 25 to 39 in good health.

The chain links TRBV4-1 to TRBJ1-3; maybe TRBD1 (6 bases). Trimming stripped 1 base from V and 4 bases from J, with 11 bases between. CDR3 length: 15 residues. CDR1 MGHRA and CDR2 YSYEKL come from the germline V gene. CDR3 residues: CASSQGGGPGNTIYF. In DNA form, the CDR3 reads TGCGCCAGCAGCCAAGGAGGGGGGCCAGGAAACACCATATATTTT.

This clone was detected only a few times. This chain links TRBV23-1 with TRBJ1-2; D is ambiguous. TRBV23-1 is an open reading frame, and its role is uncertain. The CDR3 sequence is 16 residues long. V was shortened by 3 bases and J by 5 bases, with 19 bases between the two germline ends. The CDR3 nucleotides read TGCGCCAGCAGTCAGCCCCGAATCGGGGTAAGATATGGCTACACCTTC. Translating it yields CASSQPRIGVRYGYTF.

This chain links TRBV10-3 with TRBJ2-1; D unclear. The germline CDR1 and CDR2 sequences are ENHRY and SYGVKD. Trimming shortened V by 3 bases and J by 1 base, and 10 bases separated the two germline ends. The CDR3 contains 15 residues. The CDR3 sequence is CAISDGGWSYNEQFF. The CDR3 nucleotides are TGTGCCATCAGTGATGGCGGCTGGTCCTACAATGAGCAGTTCTTC.

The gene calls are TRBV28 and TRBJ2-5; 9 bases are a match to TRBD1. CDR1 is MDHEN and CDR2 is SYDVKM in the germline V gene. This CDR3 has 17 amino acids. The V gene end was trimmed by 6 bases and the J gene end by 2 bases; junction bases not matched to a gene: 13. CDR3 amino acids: CASSRGQGRTRQETQYF. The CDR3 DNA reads TGTGCCAGCAGCCGAGGACAGGGGAGGACTAGGCAAGAGACCCAGTACTTC.

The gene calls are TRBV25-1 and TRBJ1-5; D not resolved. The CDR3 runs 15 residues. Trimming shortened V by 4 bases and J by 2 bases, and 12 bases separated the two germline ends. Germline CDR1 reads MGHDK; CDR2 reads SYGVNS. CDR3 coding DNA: TGTGCCAGCAGTGCCGCCACCGGGGGCAATCAGCCCCAGCATTTT. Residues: CASSAATGGNQPQHF.

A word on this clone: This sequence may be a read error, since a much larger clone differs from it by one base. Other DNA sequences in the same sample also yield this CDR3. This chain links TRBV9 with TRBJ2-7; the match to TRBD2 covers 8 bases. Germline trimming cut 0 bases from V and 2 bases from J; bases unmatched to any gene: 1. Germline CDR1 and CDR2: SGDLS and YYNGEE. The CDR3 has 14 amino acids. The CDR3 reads CASSVAGGPYEQYF. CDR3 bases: TGTGCCAGCAGCGTAGCGGGAGGGCCCTACGAGCAGTACTTC.

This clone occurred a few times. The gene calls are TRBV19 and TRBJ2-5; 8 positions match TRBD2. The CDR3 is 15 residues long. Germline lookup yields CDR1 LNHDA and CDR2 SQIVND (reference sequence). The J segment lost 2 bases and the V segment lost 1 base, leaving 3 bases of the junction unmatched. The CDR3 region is CASSIAGGPQETQYF. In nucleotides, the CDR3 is TGTGCCAGTAGTATAGCGGGAGGGCCGCAAGAGACCCAGTACTTC.

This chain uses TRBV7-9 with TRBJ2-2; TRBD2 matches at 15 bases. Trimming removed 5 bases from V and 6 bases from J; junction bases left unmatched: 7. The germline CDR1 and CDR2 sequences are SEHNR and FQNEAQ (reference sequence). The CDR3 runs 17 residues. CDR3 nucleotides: TGTGCCAGCAGCCCGAGGACTAGCGGGAGGGCGGCCGGGGAGCTGTTTTTT. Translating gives CASSPRTSGRAAGELFF.

The CDR3 DNA reads as TGTGCCAGCAGCCGACAGGGGGCCTCTGGCTACACCTTC. Translation gives CASSRQGASGYTF. The chain is built from TRBV5-6 and TRBJ1-2; 10 nucleotides match TRBD1. Germline trimming cut 4 bases from V and 7 bases from J; bases unmatched to any gene: 4. The V gene's germline CDR1 is SGHDT and CDR2 YYEEEE. This CDR3 is built from 13 residues.

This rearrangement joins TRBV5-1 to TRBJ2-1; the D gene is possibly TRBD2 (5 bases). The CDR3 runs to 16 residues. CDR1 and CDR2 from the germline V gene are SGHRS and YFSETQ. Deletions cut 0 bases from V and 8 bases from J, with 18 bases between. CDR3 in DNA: TGCGCCAGCAGCTTGGCCGGGATAACTTTAGGCTATGAGCAGTTCTTC. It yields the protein CASSLAGITLGYEQFF. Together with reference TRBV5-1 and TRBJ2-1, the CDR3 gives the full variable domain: KAGVTQTPRYLIKTRGQQVTLSCSPISGHRSVSWYQQTPGQGLQFLFEYFSETQRNKGNFPGRFSGRQFSNSRSEMNVSTLELGDSALYLCASSLAGITLGYEQFFGPGTRLTVL.

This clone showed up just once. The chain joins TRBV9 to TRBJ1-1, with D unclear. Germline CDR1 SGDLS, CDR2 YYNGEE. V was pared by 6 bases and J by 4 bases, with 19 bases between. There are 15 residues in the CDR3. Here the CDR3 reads CASKLDPQPLTEAFF. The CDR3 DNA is TGTGCCAGCAAACTCGACCCGCAACCCCTCACTGAAGCTTTCTTT.

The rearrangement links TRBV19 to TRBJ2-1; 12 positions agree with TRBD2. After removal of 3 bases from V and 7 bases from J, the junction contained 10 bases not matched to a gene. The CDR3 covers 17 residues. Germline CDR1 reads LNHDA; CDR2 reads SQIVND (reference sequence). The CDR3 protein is CASSIWLAGGFGNEQFF. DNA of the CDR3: TGTGCCAGTAGTATTTGGCTAGCGGGAGGGTTTGGGAATGAGCAGTTCTTC.

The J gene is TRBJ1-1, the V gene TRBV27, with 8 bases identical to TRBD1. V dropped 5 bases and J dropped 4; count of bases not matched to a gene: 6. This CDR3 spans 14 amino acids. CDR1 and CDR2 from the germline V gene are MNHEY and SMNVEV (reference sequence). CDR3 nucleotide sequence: TGTGCCAGCAGTCCACTGGACAGGGCCACTGAAGCTTTCTTT. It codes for CASSPLDRATEAFF.

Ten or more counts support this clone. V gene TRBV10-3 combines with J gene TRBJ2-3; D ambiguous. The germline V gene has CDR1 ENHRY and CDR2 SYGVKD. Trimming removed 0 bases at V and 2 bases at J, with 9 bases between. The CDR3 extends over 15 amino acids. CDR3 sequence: CAISESSWDTDTQYF. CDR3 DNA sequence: TGTGCCATCAGTGAGTCGAGTTGGGACACAGATACGCAGTATTTT.

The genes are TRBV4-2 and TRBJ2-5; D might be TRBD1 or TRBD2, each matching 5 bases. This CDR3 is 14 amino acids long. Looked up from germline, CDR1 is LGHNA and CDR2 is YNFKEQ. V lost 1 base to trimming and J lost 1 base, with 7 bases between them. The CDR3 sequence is CASSQGDGQETQYF. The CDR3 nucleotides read TGTGCCAGCAGCCAAGGGGACGGCCAAGAGACCCAGTACTTC.

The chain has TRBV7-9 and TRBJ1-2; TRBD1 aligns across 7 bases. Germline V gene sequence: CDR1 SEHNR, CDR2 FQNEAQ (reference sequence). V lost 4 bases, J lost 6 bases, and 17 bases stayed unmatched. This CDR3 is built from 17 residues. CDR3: CASSSRQGKSIKDGYTF. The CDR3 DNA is TGTGCCAGCAGCTCTCGACAGGGAAAATCGATAAAGGATGGCTACACCTTC.

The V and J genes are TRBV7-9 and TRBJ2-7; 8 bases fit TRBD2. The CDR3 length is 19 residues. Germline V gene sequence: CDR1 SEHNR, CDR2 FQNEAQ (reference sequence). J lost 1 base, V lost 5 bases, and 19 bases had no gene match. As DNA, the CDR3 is TGTGCCAGCAGCCCCAAAGACTCCGGTATAGCGGGGCGATCCTACGAGCAGTACTTC. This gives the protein CASSPKDSGIAGRSYEQYF.

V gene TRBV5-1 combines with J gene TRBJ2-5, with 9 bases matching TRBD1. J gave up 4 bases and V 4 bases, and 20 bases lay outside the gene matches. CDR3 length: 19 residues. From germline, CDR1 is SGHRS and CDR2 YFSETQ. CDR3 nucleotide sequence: TGCGCCAGCAGCCCGGGACAGGGTTCAGGCCTGGGGGCATCAGAGACCCAGTACTTC. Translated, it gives CASSPGQGSGLGASETQYF.

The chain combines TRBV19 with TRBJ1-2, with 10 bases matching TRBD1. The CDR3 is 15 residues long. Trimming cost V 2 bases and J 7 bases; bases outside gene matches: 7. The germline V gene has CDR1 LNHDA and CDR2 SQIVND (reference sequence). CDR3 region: CASSIIDRGPRGYTF. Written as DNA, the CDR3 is TGTGCCAGTAGTATAATCGACAGGGGGCCTCGTGGCTACACCTTC.

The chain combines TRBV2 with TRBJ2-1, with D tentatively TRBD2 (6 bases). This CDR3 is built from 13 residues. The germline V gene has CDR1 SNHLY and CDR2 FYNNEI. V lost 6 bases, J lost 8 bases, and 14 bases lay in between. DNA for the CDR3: TGTGCCAGCAGGCGGGACGCGGGCCATGAGCAGTTCTTC. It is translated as CASRRDAGHEQFF.

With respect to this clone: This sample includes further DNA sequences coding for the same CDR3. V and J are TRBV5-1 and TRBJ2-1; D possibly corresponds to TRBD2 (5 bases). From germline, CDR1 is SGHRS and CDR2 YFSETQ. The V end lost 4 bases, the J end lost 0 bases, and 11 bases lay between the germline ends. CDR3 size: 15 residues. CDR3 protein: CASSPDSFSYNEQFF. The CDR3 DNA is TGCGCCAGCAGCCCGGACTCCTTCTCCTACAATGAGCAGTTCTTC.

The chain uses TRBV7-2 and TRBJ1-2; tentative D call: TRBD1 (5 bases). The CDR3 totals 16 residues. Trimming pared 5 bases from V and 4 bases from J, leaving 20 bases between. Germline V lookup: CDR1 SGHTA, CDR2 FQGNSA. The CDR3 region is CASSPQGFSGGYGYTF. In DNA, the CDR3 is TGTGCCAGCAGCCCGCAGGGTTTCTCCGGGGGCTATGGCTACACCTTC.

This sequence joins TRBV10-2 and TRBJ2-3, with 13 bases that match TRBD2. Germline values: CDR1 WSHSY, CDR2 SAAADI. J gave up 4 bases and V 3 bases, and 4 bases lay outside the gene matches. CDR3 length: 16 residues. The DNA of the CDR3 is TGCGCCAGCAGTGATTGGACTAGCGGGAGTGCAGATACGCAGTATTTT. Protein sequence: CASSDWTSGSADTQYF.